The present TCR beta chain was sequenced within a study of shared T cell receptors in the human thymus. Assay used: immunoSEQ multiplex PCR; TCRdb lists only in-frame clones, some missing. The table shows 720,000 or so clones, with 70% to 90% occurring only once. The germline V gene encodes CDR1 SGHTA and CDR2 FQGTGA. This CDR3 is 16 amino acids long. Between the trimmed V and J ends, which lost 3 bases and 0 bases, there was a span of 11 bases. A further study also used this sample, focusing on human thymus T cells.

The sample was thymocytes. The receptor's source is a girl under three years old with a congenital heart defect. This chain links TRBV7-3 with TRBJ2-2; D possibly corresponds to TRBD1 (6 bases). In DNA, the CDR3 is TGTGCCAGCAGCTTGAGACAGGACCCGAACACCGGGGAGCTGTTTTTT. Protein product: CASSLRQDPNTGELFF. Together with reference TRBV7-3 and TRBJ2-2, the CDR3 gives the full variable domain: GAGVSQTPSNKVTEKGKYVELRCDPISGHTALYWYRQSLGQGPEFLIYFQGTGAADDSGLPNDRFFAVRPEGSVSTLKIQRTERGDSAVYLCASSLRQDPNTGELFFGEGSRLTVL.